What follows is one T cell receptor beta chain and its context. Its antigen specificity is not known. Base-call qualities are not available, and no considerably larger clone is one nucleotide away. The library was made by the immunoSEQ multiplex PCR assay. What TCRdb holds here is the immuneACCESS table cut down to in-frame rearrangements. Part of the clones is not present; checked against another copy, under half of the missing clones reflect an unresolved V gene, and the others are unexplained. Here the sample has around 36,000 clones; roughly 90% occur a single time. The ten largest make up about 0.42% of the sample. This sample was included in a study of T cell changes during pregnancy in multiple sclerosis (dated by TCRdb to about 2019). Turning to the overall study: Changes in the T cell repertoire over the course of pregnancy were examined in this study in women with multiple sclerosis.

The CDR3 holds 15 amino acids from the cysteine to the phenylalanine. The entry retains the CDR3 DNA only, 45 bases that are in frame from base 1. The germline V gene (reference sequence) specifies PRHDT as CDR1 and FYEKMQ as CDR2. Cut back by 5 bases and 2 bases, the V and J ends lie 16 bases apart. The chain uses TRBV13 and TRBJ2-7; tentative D gene TRBD1, with 5 bases matching. This material consisted of CD4+ T cells from peripheral blood mononuclear cells, taken in the third trimester of pregnancy. The sequence was obtained from a female donor with multiple sclerosis, enrolled in a pregnancy study. CDR3 region: CASSARTKDPYEQYF. DNA sequence: TGTGCCAGCAGCGCCAGGACAAAGGACCCCTACGAGCAGTACTTC. Where the CDR3 stops, the reference TRBV13 and TRBJ2-7 genes take over; the full variable domain is AAGVIQSPRHLIKEKRETATLKCYPIPRHDTVYWYQQGPGQDPQFLISFYEKMQSDKGSIPDRFSAQQFSDYHSELNMSSLELGDSALYFCASSARTKDPYEQYFGPGTRLTVT.